Shown below are 2 T cell receptor beta chains from a single sample sequenced in a study of T cell responses to AZD1222 COVID-19 vaccine. The data were produced by immunoSEQ multiplex PCR, yet TCRdb's version contains in-frame clones alone and is incomplete. The data show more than 110,000 clones, approximately 90% seen once. Sequencing was performed on peripheral blood, taken on day 0 of AZD1222 vaccination. The source is an adult in good health.

DNA of the CDR3: TGTGCCAGCAGCTTTCGTTTCAACTGGCAACTTGGGAATGAGCAGTTCTTC. Protein product: CASSFRFNWQLGNEQFF. This chain links TRBV5-5 with TRBJ2-1; D uncertain. This CDR3 spans 17 amino acids. Germline lookup yields CDR1 SGHKS and CDR2 YYEKEE (reference sequence). Trimming removed 2 bases at V and 7 bases at J, with 22 bases between.

This chain connects TRBV5-1 to TRBJ1-1; D is unclear. This CDR3 has 13 amino acids. The V gene lost 0 bases and the J gene lost 4 bases, with 7 bases spanning the gap. The germline V gene has CDR1 SGHRS and CDR2 YFSETQ. CDR3: CASSLGVSTEAFF. The CDR3 nucleotides are TGCGCCAGCAGCTTGGGGGTTTCCACTGAAGCTTTCTTT.